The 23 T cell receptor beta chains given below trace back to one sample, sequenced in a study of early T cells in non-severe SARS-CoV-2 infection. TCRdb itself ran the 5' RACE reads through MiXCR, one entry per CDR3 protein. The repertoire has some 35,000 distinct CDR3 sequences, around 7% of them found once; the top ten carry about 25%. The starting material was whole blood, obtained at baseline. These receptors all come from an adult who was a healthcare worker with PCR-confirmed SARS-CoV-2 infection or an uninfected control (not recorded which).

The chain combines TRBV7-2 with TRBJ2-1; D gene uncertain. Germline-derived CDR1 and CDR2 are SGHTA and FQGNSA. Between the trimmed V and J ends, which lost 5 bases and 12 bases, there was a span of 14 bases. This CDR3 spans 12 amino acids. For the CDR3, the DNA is TGTGCCAGCAGCGCCCGTACGGGCGGGCAGTTCTTC. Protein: CASSARTGGQFF.

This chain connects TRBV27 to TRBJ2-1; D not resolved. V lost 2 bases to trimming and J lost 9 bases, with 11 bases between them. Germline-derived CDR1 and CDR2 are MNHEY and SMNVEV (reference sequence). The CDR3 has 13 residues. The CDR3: CASSLDSVSEQFF. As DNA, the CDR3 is TGTGCCAGCAGTTTAGATTCTGTGAGTGAGCAGTTCTTC.

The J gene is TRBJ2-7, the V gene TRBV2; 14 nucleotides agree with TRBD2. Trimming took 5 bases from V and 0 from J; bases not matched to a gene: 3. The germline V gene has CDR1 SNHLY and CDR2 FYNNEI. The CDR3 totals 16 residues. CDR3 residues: CASSLGLAGGSYEQYF. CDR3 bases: TGTGCCAGCAGTCTCGGACTAGCGGGGGGCTCCTACGAGCAGTACTTC.

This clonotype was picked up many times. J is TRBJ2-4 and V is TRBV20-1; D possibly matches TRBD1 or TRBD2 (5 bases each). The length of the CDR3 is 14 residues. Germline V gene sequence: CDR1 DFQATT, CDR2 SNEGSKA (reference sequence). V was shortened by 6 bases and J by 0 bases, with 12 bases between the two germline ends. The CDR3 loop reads CSARAGTAKNIQYF. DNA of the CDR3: TGCAGTGCCCGTGCAGGGACAGCCAAAAACATTCAGTACTTC.

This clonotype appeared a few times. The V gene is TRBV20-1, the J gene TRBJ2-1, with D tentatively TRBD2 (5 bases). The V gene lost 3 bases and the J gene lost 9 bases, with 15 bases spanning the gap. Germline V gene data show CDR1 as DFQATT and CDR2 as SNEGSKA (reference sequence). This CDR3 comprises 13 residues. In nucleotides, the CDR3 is TGCAGTGCTAGTGTCGGGGATAGTGGTGAGCAGTTCTTC. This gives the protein CSASVGDSGEQFF.

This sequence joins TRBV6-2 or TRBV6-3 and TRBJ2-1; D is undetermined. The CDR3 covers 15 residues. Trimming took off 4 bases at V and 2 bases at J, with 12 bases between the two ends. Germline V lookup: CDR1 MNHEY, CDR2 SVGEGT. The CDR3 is CASSLLSITYNEQFF. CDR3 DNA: TGTGCCAGCAGTTTGCTTAGTATAACCTACAATGAGCAGTTCTTC.

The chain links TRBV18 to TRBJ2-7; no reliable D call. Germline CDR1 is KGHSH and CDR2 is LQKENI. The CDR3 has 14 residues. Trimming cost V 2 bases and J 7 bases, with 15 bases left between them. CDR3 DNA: TGTGCCAGCTCACCAGTTCCCCGACCGTGGGAGCAGTACTTC. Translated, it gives CASSPVPRPWEQYF. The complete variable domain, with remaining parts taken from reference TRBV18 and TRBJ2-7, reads NAGVMQNPRHLVRRRGQEARLRCSPMKGHSHVYWYRQLPEEGLKFMVYLQKENIIDESGMPKERFSAEFPKEGPSILRIQQVVRGDSAAYFCASSPVPRPWEQYFGPGTRLTVT.

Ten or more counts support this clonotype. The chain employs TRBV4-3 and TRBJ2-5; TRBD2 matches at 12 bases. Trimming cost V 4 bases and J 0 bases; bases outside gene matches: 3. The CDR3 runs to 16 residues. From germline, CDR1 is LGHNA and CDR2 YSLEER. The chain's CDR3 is CASSRRTSGNQETQYF. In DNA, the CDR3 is TGCGCCAGCAGCCGGAGGACTAGCGGGAACCAAGAGACCCAGTACTTC.

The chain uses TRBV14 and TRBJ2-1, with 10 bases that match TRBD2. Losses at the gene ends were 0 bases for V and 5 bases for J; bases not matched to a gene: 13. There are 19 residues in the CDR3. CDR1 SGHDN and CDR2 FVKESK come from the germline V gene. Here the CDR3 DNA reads TGTGCCAGCAGCCAAGAATTTACGGCACTAGCGGGAATCGACAATGAGCAGTTCTTC. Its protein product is CASSQEFTALAGIDNEQFF.

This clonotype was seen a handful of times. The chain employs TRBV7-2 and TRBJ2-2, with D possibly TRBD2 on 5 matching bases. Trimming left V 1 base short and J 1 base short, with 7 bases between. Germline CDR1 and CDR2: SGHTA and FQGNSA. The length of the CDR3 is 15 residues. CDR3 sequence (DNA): TGTGCCAGCAGCTTAGTTCGGGAGAACACCGGGGAGCTGTTTTTT. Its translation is CASSLVRENTGELFF. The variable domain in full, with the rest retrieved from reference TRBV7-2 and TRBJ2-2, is GAGVSQSPSNKVTEKGKDVELRCDPISGHTALYWYRQSLGQGLEFLIYFQGNSAPDKSGLPSDRFSAERTGGSVSTLTIQRTQQEDSAVYLCASSLVRENTGELFFGEGSRLTVL.

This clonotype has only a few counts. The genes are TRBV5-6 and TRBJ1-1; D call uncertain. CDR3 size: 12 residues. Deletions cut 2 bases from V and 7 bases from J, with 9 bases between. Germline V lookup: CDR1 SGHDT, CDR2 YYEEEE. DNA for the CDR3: TGTGCCAGCAGCTTATCGTACAGTGAAGCTTTCTTT. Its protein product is CASSLSYSEAFF.

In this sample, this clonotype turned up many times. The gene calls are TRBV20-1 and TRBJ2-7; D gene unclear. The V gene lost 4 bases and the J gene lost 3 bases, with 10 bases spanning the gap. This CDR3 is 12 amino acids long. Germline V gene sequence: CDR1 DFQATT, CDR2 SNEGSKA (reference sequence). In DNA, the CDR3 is TGCAGTGCTACAGCGAGAGGCTACGAGCAGTACTTC. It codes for CSATARGYEQYF.

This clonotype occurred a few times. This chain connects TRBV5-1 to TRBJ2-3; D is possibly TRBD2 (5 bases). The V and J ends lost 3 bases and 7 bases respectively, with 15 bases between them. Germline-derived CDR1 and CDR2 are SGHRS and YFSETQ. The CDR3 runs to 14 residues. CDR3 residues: CASSSGEGTHTQYF. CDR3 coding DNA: TGCGCCAGCAGCTCTGGCGAGGGAACACATACGCAGTATTTT.

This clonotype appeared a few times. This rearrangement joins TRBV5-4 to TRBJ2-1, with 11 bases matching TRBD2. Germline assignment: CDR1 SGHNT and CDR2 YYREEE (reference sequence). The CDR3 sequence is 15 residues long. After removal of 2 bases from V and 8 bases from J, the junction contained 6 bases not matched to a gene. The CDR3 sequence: CASSFQTSGTYEQFF. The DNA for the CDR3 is TGTGCCAGCAGCTTTCAGACTAGCGGGACCTATGAGCAGTTCTTC.

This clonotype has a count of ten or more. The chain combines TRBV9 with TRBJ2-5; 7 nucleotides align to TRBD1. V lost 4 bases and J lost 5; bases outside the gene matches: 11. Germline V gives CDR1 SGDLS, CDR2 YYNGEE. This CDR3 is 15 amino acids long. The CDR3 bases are TGTGCCAGCAGCCCGTGGACAGGAAAGACGGAGACCCAGTACTTC. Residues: CASSPWTGKTETQYF.

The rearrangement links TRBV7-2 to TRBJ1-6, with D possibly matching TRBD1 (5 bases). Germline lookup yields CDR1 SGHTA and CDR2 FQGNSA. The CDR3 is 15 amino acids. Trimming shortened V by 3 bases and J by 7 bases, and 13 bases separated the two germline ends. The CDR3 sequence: CASSFEGQPNSPLHF. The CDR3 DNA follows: TGTGCCAGCAGCTTTGAGGGGCAACCCAATTCACCCCTCCACTTT.

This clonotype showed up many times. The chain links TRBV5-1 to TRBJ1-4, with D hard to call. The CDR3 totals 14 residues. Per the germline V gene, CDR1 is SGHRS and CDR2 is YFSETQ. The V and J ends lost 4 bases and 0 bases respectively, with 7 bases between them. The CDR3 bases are TGCGCCAGCAGCCCCTCCACAACTAATGAAAAACTGTTTTTT. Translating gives CASSPSTTNEKLFF. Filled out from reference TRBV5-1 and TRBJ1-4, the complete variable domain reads KAGVTQTPRYLIKTRGQQVTLSCSPISGHRSVSWYQQTPGQGLQFLFEYFSETQRNKGNFPGRFSGRQFSNSRSEMNVSTLELGDSALYLCASSPSTTNEKLFFGSGTQLSVL.

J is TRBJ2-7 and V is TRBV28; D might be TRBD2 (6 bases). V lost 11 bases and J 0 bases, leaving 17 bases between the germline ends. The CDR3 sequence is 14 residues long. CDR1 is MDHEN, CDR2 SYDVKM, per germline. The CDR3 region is CAGAGSGGSYEQYF. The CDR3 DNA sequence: TGTGCCGGGGCGGGGAGCGGAGGCTCCTACGAGCAGTACTTC.

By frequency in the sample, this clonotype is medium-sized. The CDR3 DNA reads as TGTGCCAGCAGTCCGGATGCCGGACAGTTGGGCACTGAAGCTTTCTTT. Translating gives CASSPDAGQLGTEAFF. V is TRBV6-1 and J is TRBJ1-1; a possible D gene is TRBD1 (6 bases). Germline V lookup: CDR1 MNHNS, CDR2 SASEGT. V was cut by 5 bases and J by 4 bases, with 20 bases left in between. CDR3 length equals 16 residues.

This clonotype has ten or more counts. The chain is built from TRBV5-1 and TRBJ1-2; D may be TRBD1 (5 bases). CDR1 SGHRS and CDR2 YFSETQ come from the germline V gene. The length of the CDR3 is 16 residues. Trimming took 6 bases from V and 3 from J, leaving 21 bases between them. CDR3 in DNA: TGCGCCAGCATAGGATCAGGGATCAGTATGGACTATGGCTACACCTTC. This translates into CASIGSGISMDYGYTF.

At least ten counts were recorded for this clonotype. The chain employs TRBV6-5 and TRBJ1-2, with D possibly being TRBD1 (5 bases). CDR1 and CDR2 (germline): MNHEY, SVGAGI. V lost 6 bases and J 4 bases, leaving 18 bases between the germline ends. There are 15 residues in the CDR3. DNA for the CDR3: TGTGCCAGCAGGGACCGGGACGGACGAGTCTATGGCTACACCTTC. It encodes CASRDRDGRVYGYTF.

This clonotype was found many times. CDR3 in DNA: TGCAGTGCCGCCGGGACACATAACTCCTACGAGCAGTACTTC. Translated, it gives CSAAGTHNSYEQYF. The chain couples TRBV20-1 to TRBJ2-7, with D maybe TRBD1 (6 bases). This CDR3 has 14 residues. The germline gives CDR1 DFQATT, CDR2 SNEGSKA (reference sequence). The V end was cut by 6 bases, the J end by 0 bases, with 15 bases between.

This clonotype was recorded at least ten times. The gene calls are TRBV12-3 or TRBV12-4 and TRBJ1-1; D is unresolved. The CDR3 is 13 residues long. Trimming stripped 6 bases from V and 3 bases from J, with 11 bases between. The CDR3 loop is CASSRRDDTEAFF. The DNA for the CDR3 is TGTGCCAGCAGCAGAAGGGATGACACTGAAGCTTTCTTT.